Listed below are T cell receptor beta chains from one sample, sequenced in a study of blood T cell repertoires in COVID-19. Some clones are missing from TCRdb's copy, which holds only in-frame ones; the method was immunoSEQ multiplex PCR. The table has around 38,000 clones, nearly 90% seen once. The sequencing sample was made of peripheral blood. These receptors were collected from a human donor in a cohort sampled during active COVID-19. CDR3s include the opening cysteine and the closing phenylalanine or tryptophan. D genes are given only for firm matches. Some rows mark clone size as missing; the rest say once, few, many or name a class of expanded clone.

clone_size,d_call,j_call,v_call,cdr3_length,cdr3_nt,cdr3_aa
-,-,TRBJ2-7,TRBV29-1,13,TGCAGCGCCGCGGCCGAGCTAACCTACGAGCAGTACTTC,CSAAAELTYEQYF
-,-,TRBJ1-1,TRBV30,13,TGTGCCTGGAATCGAGGGATGAACACTGAAGCTTTCTTT,CAWNRGMNTEAFF
-,TRBD1,TRBJ2-7,TRBV6-6,13,TGTGCCAGCAGGGACAGGGAGATCTACGAGCAGTACTTC,CASRDREIYEQYF
-,-,TRBJ1-1,TRBV24-1,13,TGTGCCACCAGTGTTTCAGGGGCGCAAGGAGCTTTCTTT,CATSVSGAQGAFF
-,TRBD1,TRBJ2-7,TRBV5-4,15,TGTGCCAGCAGCTGGGCGGGACAGGGGGCGGGGGAGCAGTACTTC,CASSWAGQGAGEQYF
-,-,TRBJ2-3,TRBV3-1/TRBV3-2,15,TGTGCCAGCAGCCAAGGTGGGCGGGGGCTCGCTACGCAGTATTTT,CASSQGGRGLATQYF
-,-,TRBJ2-3,TRBV5-1,13,TGCGCCAGCAGCTTCTCCTCCACAGATACGCAGTATTTT,CASSFSSTDTQYF
-,-,TRBJ2-7,TRBV11-2,14,TGTGCCAGCAGCTCGGTCAGGTTCCCCTACGAGCAGTACTTC,CASSSVRFPYEQYF
once,TRBD2,TRBJ2-7,TRBV3-1/TRBV3-2,18,TGTGCCAGCAGCCAATACCGAGGTGGCGGGGGAAGCTCCTACGAGCAGTACTTC,CASSQYRGGGGSSYEQYF
-,TRBD1,TRBJ2-7,TRBV18,15,TGTGCCAGCTCACCAGAGATGGGACAGTTCTACGAGCAGTACTTC,CASSPEMGQFYEQYF
-,TRBD1,TRBJ2-3,TRBV20-1,15,TGCAGTGCTAGTGACAGGGTTACTAGCACAGATACGCAGTATTTT,CSASDRVTSTDTQYF
-,-,TRBJ2-5,TRBV5-1,14,TGCGCCAGCAGCTTGGCAGGGGCTCGGGAGACCCAGTACTTC,CASSLAGARETQYF
-,TRBD2,TRBJ2-7,TRBV10-2,15,TGCGCCAGCAGACTCAGACTAGCGGGGGGGATCGAGCAGTACTTC,CASRLRLAGGIEQYF
-,-,TRBJ2-7,TRBV5-1,13,TGCGCCACCAGCCGGGACAACTCCTACGAGCAGTACTTC,CATSRDNSYEQYF
-,-,TRBJ1-1,TRBV3-1/TRBV3-2,13,TGTGCCAGCAGCCAAGGAGAGAACACTGAAGCTTTCTTT,CASSQGENTEAFF
-,TRBD2,TRBJ2-3,TRBV11-3,16,TGTGCCAGCAGCTCAAGACTAGCGGGGGGGCCAGATACGCAGTATTTT,CASSSRLAGGPDTQYF
-,-,TRBJ2-1,TRBV12-3/TRBV12-4,10,TGTGCCAGCGGACTAAATGAGCAGTTCTTC,CASGLNEQFF
-,TRBD2,TRBJ2-5,TRBV6-5,15,TGTGCCAGCAGCCAGATGCGGGGGGGCCAAGAGACCCAGTACTTC,CASSQMRGGQETQYF
-,TRBD1,TRBJ2-2,TRBV27,16,TGTGCCAGCAGTTTCCGGCAGGGGGAGAACACCGGGGAGCTGTTTTTT,CASSFRQGENTGELFF
-,-,TRBJ2-5,TRBV7-9,16,TGTGCCAGCAGCTTAGGCCTATCTAACCAACAAGAGACCCAGTACTTC,CASSLGLSNQQETQYF
once,-,TRBJ2-5,TRBV5-1,14,TGCGCCAGCAGCTTGGCCTCTGTACAAGAGACCCAGTACTTC,CASSLASVQETQYF
-,-,TRBJ2-3,TRBV7-6,14,TGTGCCAGCAGCTTAGTCTTGGACTCCTACGCGCAGTATTTT,CASSLVLDSYAQYF
-,TRBD2,TRBJ2-5,TRBV5-1,14,TGCGCCAGCTCTACCGGGGGGTACCAAGAGACCCAGTACTTC,CASSTGGYQETQYF
-,-,TRBJ2-7,TRBV5-5,15,TGTGCCAGCAGCCGGAGCGACAGGACCTCCTACGAGCAGTACTTC,CASSRSDRTSYEQYF
-,TRBD2,TRBJ2-5,TRBV7-2,13,TGTGCCAGCACCACCGGGGGGAGGGAGACCCAGTACTTC,CASTTGGRETQYF
-,-,TRBJ1-2,TRBV4-1,15,TGCGCCAGCAGCCAAGGGGCCGGGGTAATCTATGGCTACACCTTC,CASSQGAGVIYGYTF
-,TRBD1,TRBJ2-5,TRBV3-1/TRBV3-2,14,TGTGCCAGCAGGGACAGGGGATCGTCAGAGACCCAGTACTTC,CASRDRGSSETQYF
-,-,TRBJ2-1,TRBV30,12,TGTGCCTGGAAAACAGGGTTCAATGAGCAGTTCTTC,CAWKTGFNEQFF
-,-,TRBJ1-2,TRBV5-4,12,TGTGCCAGCAGCTTGGACAGGGTGGGCTACACCTTC,CASSLDRVGYTF
-,TRBD1,TRBJ2-6,TRBV19,19,TGTGCCAGTAGTATAGATCTCAGACAGGGAAGGTCTGGGGCCAACGTCCTGACTTTC,CASSIDLRQGRSGANVLTF
-,TRBD2,TRBJ2-7,TRBV19,15,TGTGCCAGTAGTATAGGGCCTGCGGGAGCTTCCGAGCAGTACTTC,CASSIGPAGASEQYF
-,-,TRBJ2-7,TRBV14,16,TGTGCCAGCAGCCGCCAGGGGGGAAGGAGCTCCTACGAGCAGTACTTC,CASSRQGGRSSYEQYF
-,-,TRBJ1-1,TRBV10-2,16,TGCGCCAGCAGTGGACAGCTCTTCCTTAGGAACACTGAAGCTTTCTTT,CASSGQLFLRNTEAFF
-,TRBD2,TRBJ2-3,TRBV5-1,17,TGCGCCAGCAGCCGTCTAGCGGGAGGGGGGGGCACAGATACGCAGTATTTT,CASSRLAGGGGTDTQYF
-,-,TRBJ1-1,TRBV7-2,13,TGTGCCAGCAGCTTAGTCCCGGGGACTGAAGCTTTCTTT,CASSLVPGTEAFF
few,-,TRBJ2-7,TRBV7-2,13,TGTGCCAGCAGGCAAAAGGGGGCCTACGAGCAGTACTTC,CASRQKGAYEQYF
-,TRBD1,TRBJ1-1,TRBV5-1,14,TGCGCCAGCGCCGCTCGACAGGGGAACACTGAAGCTTTCTTT,CASAARQGNTEAFF
-,TRBD2,TRBJ2-3,TRBV9,16,TGTGCCAGCAGCGTAGTTCCGGGACTAGATACAGATACGCAGTATTTT,CASSVVPGLDTDTQYF
-,TRBD2,TRBJ2-1,TRBV7-8,18,TGTGCCAGCAGCTTAGTTCTAGCGGGGGCCCCTCTGAACAATGAGCAGTTCTTC,CASSLVLAGAPLNNEQFF
-,TRBD2,TRBJ2-1,TRBV3-1/TRBV3-2,14,TGTGCCAGCAGCATTAGCGGGGGGGTTGATGAGCAGTTCTTC,CASSISGGVDEQFF
-,-,TRBJ1-4,TRBV29-1,14,TGCAGCGTGACATTAGGGAGTTCTAATGAAAAACTGTTTTTT,CSVTLGSSNEKLFF
-,TRBD1,TRBJ1-2,TRBV30,15,TGTGCCTGGAGTGTAGGTATGGGACAGGGATTTGGCTACACCTTC,CAWSVGMGQGFGYTF
-,-,TRBJ2-1,TRBV5-4,13,TGTGCCAGCGGAGGGGTGGGGGACAATGAGCAGTTCTTC,CASGGVGDNEQFF
-,TRBD1,TRBJ1-5,TRBV15,16,TGTGCCACCAGCAGAGATCTGGGACAGGGCATTCAGCCCCAGCATTTT,CATSRDLGQGIQPQHF
-,-,TRBJ1-2,TRBV6-1,14,TGTGCCAGCAGTGAAGTGAGGGTACTGGGTGGCTACACCTTC,CASSEVRVLGGYTF
once,-,TRBJ2-2,TRBV6-2/TRBV6-3,17,TGTGCCAGCAGTCCCCTAGGGGCAATAGGAATCACCGGGGAGCTGTTTTTT,CASSPLGAIGITGELFF
-,TRBD2,TRBJ2-7,TRBV6-6,16,TGTGCCAGCAGTCGATCGACGGGAAGCGGGGGTTACGAGCAGTACTTC,CASSRSTGSGGYEQYF
-,TRBD2,TRBJ2-1,TRBV11-2,15,TGTGCCAGCAGCCAACGTAGCGGGAGGTACAATGAGCAGTTCTTC,CASSQRSGRYNEQFF
-,-,TRBJ2-1,TRBV29-1,19,TGCAGCGTTGATGGGGCTAGTTGGGCTTCCCCGGCTTCGTACAATGAGCAGTTCTTC,CSVDGASWASPASYNEQFF
-,-,TRBJ1-5,TRBV19,14,TGTGCCAGTACCGACAGGTCGGGGTGGAGTCGCCAGCATTTT,CASTDRSGWSRQHF
few,TRBD1,TRBJ1-2,TRBV4-2,16,TGTGCCAGCAGCCGGGACAGGGTGTCTCCCTATGATGGCTACACCTTC,CASSRDRVSPYDGYTF
-,-,TRBJ2-4,TRBV4-1,14,TGCGCCAGCAGCCTCAGGGAAGGGGAAAACATTCAGTACTTC,CASSLREGENIQYF
-,TRBD1,TRBJ1-3,TRBV20-1,10,TGCAGAAAACAGGGGACCACCATATATTTT,CRKQGTTIYF